Each of the 8 T cell receptor beta chains below was sequenced from the same sample in a study of T cells after posttransplantation cyclophosphamide. The protocol was immunoSEQ multiplex PCR, while the TCRdb copy is restricted to in-frame clones and leaves out a portion. The sample contains under 75,000 clones, around 93% of which appear only once. The specimen was PBMCs. The receptors stem from a woman in her 30s in good health and a related stem cell transplant donor.

The DNA of the CDR3 is TGTGCCAGCAGTGGCCCTCGGGACAGGGAGCACACCGGGGAGCTGTTTTTT. It translates to CASSGPRDREHTGELFF. The rearrangement joins TRBV6-1 to TRBJ2-2; 9 nucleotides match TRBD1. This CDR3 has 17 residues. Germline values: CDR1 MNHNS, CDR2 SASEGT. V lost 4 bases and J lost 3; bases outside the gene matches: 9.

This clone was observed many times. This chain uses TRBV6-1 with TRBJ2-7; a weak D match, TRBD1 (5 bases). The CDR3 is made up of 16 amino acids. V was clipped by 3 bases and J by 1 base, with 16 bases between them. Germline CDR1 is MNHNS and CDR2 is SASEGT. As DNA, the CDR3 is TGTGCCAGCAGTGATTCAGGGCGTGCCCCTTCCTACGAGCAGTACTTC. It encodes CASSDSGRAPSYEQYF.

The chain employs TRBV7-2 and TRBJ1-6; D perhaps matches TRBD1 (6 bases). The CDR3 totals 14 residues. Germline CDR1 and CDR2: SGHTA and FQGNSA. Trimming removed 2 bases at V and 7 bases at J, with 9 bases between. The DNA for the CDR3 is TGTGCCAGCAGCTTAATGGGGGCCAATTCACCCCTCCACTTT. As protein: CASSLMGANSPLHF.

The CDR3 region is CASSVGAGGPLTETQYF. CDR3 coding DNA: TGTGCCAGCAGCGTAGGGGCGGGGGGGCCGCTAACTGAGACCCAGTACTTC. The V call is TRBV9, the J call TRBJ2-5, with 9 bases lining up with TRBD2. Germline V gene sequence: CDR1 SGDLS, CDR2 YYNGEE. The length of the CDR3 is 17 residues. The trim removed 0 bases at V and 5 bases at J, leaving 11 bases unmatched. The full variable domain, its missing parts supplied by reference TRBV9 and TRBJ2-5, is DSGVTQTPKHLITATGQRVTLRCSPRSGDLSVYWYQQSLDQGLQFLIQYYNGEERAKGNILERFSAQQFPDLHSELNLSSLELGDSALYFCASSVGAGGPLTETQYFGPGTRLLVL.

CDR3 in amino acids: CASSKQGRAEAFF. In nucleotides, the CDR3 is TGTGCCAGTAGTAAACAGGGGAGGGCTGAAGCTTTCTTT. This chain links TRBV19 with TRBJ1-1; 7 bases fit TRBD1. After removal of 4 bases from V and 6 bases from J, the junction contained 5 bases not matched to a gene. CDR1 is LNHDA, CDR2 SQIVND, per germline (reference sequence). The CDR3 length is 13 residues. The complete variable domain, with remaining parts taken from reference TRBV19 and TRBJ1-1, reads DGGITQSPKYLFRKEGQNVTLSCEQNLNHDAMYWYRQDPGQGLRLIYYSQIVNDFQKGDIAEGYSVSREKKESFPLTVTSAQKNPTAFYLCASSKQGRAEAFFGQGTRLTVV.

V and J are TRBV27 and TRBJ2-5; weak D call: TRBD2 (6 bases). The CDR3 contains 13 residues. CDR1 MNHEY and CDR2 SMNVEV come from the germline V gene (reference sequence). V gave up 6 bases and J gave up 10 bases, with 18 bases separating them. CDR3 protein: CASRTGRGGIQYF. CDR3 coding DNA: TGTGCCAGCAGGACGGGGCGGGGTGGGATCCAGTACTTC.

The J gene is TRBJ2-7, the V gene TRBV5-1, with D perhaps TRBD1 (6 bases). With 5 bases removed from V and 2 bases from J, the gap between germline ends came to 11 bases. Germline CDR1 reads SGHRS; CDR2 reads YFSETQ. The CDR3 length is 13 residues. CDR3 loop: CASRTGSAYEQYF. CDR3 in DNA: TGCGCCAGCAGAACAGGGTCAGCCTACGAGCAGTACTTC. Supplemented by reference TRBV5-1 and TRBJ2-7, the full variable domain reads KAGVTQTPRYLIKTRGQQVTLSCSPISGHRSVSWYQQTPGQGLQFLFEYFSETQRNKGNFPGRFSGRQFSNSRSEMNVSTLELGDSALYLCASRTGSAYEQYFGPGTRLTVT.

The rearrangement joins TRBV19 to TRBJ2-5, with TRBD1 matching over 9 bases. Germline V CDR1 and CDR2: LNHDA, SQIVND (reference sequence). The V and J ends lost 3 bases and 2 bases, in that order; junction bases with no gene match: 4. The CDR3 totals 15 residues. CDR3 bases: TGTGCCAGTAGTATCGGGGACAGGGTTCAAGAGACCCAGTACTTC. This codes for CASSIGDRVQETQYF.